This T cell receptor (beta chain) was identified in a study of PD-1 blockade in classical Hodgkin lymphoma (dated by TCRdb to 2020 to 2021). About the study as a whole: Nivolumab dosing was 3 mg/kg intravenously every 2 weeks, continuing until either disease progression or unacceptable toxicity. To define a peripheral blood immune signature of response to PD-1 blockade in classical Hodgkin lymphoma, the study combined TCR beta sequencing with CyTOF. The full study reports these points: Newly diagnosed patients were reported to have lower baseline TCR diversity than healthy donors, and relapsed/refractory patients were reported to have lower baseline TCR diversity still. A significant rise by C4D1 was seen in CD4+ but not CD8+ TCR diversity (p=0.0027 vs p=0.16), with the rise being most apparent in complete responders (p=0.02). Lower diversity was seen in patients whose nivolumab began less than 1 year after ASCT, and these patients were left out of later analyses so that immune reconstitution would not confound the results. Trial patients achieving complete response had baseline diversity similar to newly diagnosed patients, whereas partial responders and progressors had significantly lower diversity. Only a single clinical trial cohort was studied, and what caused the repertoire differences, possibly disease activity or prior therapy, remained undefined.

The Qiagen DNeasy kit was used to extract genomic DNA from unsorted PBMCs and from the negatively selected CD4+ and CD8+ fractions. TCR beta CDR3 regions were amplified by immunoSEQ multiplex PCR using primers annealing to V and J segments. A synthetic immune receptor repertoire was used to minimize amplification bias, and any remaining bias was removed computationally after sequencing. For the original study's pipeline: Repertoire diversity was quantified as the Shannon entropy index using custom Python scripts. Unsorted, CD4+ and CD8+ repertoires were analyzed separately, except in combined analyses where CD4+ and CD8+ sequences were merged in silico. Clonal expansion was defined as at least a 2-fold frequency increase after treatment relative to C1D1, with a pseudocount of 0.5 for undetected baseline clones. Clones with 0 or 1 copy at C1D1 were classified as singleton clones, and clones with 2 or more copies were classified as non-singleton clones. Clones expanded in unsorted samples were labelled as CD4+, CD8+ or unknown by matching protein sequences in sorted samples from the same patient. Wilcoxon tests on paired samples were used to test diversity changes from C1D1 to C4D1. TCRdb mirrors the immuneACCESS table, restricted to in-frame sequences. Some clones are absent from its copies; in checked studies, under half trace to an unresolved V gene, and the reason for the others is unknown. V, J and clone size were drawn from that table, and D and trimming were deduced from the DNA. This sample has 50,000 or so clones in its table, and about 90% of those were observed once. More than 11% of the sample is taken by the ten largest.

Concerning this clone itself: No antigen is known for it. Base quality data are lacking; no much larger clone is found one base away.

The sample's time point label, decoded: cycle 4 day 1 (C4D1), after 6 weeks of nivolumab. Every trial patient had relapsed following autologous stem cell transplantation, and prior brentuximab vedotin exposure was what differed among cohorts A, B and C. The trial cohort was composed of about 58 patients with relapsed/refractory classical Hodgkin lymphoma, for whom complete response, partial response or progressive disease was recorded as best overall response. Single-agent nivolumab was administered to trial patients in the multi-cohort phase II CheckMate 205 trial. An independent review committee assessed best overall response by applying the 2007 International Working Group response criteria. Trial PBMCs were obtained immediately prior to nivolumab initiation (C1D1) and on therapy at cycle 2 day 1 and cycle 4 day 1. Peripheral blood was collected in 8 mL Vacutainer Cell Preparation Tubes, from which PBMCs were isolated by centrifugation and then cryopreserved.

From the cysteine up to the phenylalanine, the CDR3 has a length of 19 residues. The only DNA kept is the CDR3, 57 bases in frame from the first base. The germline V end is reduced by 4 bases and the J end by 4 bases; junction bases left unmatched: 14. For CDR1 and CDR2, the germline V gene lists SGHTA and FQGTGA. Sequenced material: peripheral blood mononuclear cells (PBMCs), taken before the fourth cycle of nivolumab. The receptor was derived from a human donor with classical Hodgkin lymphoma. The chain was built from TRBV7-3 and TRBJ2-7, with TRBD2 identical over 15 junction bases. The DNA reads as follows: TGTGCCAGCAGCTCCAGAACGGGACTAGCGGGAGGAGCGAGATACGAGCAGTACTTC. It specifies CASSSRTGLAGGARYEQYF.